Reported below is one TCR beta chain. This sample is part of a study of control samples from healthy donors and cancer patients. Produced via immunoSEQ multiplex PCR; TCRdb's table is partial and in-frame only. The sample shows about 170,000 clones, around 88% of them seen only once. CDR1 is DFQATT and CDR2 is SNEGSKA in the germline V gene (reference sequence). V lost 5 bases and J lost 6, with 8 bases in between. CDR3 length equals 11 residues. Sequenced input: blood. The chain uses TRBV20-1 and TRBJ2-4; D perhaps matches TRBD2 (6 bases). This clonotype was sampled from a woman in her 30s in good health. This chain's CDR3 is CSAWEVNIQYF. For the CDR3, the DNA is TGCAGTGCTTGGGAGGTAAACATTCAGTACTTC.